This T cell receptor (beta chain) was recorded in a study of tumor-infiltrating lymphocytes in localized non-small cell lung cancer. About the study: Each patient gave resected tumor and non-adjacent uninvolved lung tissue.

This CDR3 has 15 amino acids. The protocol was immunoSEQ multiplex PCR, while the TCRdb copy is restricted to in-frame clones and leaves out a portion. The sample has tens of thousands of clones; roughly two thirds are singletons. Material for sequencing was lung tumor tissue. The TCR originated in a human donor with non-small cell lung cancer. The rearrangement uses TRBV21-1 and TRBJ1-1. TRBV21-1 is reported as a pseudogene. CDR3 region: CASSNKVPLNTEAFF. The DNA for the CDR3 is TGTGCCAGCAGCAATAAGGTCCCGCTGAACACTGAAGCTTTCTTT.